Shown below are 18 T cell receptor beta chains from a single sample sequenced in a study of CD8+CD57+ T cells in acquired aplastic anemia. Using genomic DNA as the template, TCR beta VDJ and CDR3 profiling was carried out. TCRdb itself ran the reads through MiXCR, one entry per CDR3 protein. The sample shows 250,000 to 350,000 distinct CDR3 sequences, approximately 57% of them seen only once. Sequenced: sorted CD4+, CD8+, or CD8+CD57+ T cells (not recorded which) from PBMCs. Receptors were obtained from a human donor with severe aplastic anemia or a healthy control (not recorded which).

This clonotype was seen more than once but under ten times. V usage is TRBV24-1 and J usage is TRBJ2-7; D tentatively fits TRBD1 or TRBD2 (5 bases each). CDR3 length: 15 residues. Germline lookup yields CDR1 KGHDR and CDR2 SFDVKD. The germline V and J ends were trimmed by 3 bases and 2 bases, with 13 bases remaining between them. This chain's CDR3 is CATSDQTGPTYEQYF. The CDR3 DNA sequence: TGTGCCACCAGTGATCAGACGGGGCCCACCTACGAGCAGTACTTC.

This CDR3 is CAISEGPNGNTIYF. In DNA, the CDR3 is TGTGCCATCAGTGAGGGGCCAAATGGAAACACCATATATTTT. V usage is TRBV10-3 and J usage is TRBJ1-3; D is unresolved. CDR1 and CDR2 from the germline V gene are ENHRY and SYGVKD. The V gene lost 2 bases and the J gene lost 3 bases, with 8 bases spanning the gap. The CDR3 is 14 residues long.

To note about this clonotype: This CDR3 is missing its conserved last phenylalanine or tryptophan, likely due to a read error. No DNA is shown, since the ends of the CDR3 on it are uncertain; the CDR3 is the one TCRdb lists. CDR3: CASSLGQGAV. The J gene is TRBJ1-4, the V gene TRBV12-3 or TRBV12-4; the D segment call TRBD1 is taken from the table without a DNA check. Ends included, the CDR3 has 10 residues.

The rearrangement uses TRBV7-9 and TRBJ1-1, with 8 bases aligning to TRBD1. Germline V gene data show CDR1 as SEHNR and CDR2 as FQNEAQ (reference sequence). The junction had 12 bases not matched to a gene; V was cut back by 5 bases and J by 1 base. The CDR3 length is 17 residues. The CDR3 spells CASSPHGQGLRNTEAFF. In nucleotides, the CDR3 is TGTGCCAGCAGCCCTCATGGACAGGGACTTCGGAACACTGAAGCTTTCTTT.

This clonotype was counted only a few times. This chain links TRBV20-1 with TRBJ1-2, with 11 bases fitting TRBD1. After removal of 0 bases from V and 7 bases from J, the junction contained 10 bases not matched to a gene. The CDR3 is made up of 16 amino acids. Per germline, CDR1 DFQATT and CDR2 SNEGSKA (reference sequence). The CDR3 DNA sequence: TGCAGTGCTAGAGATTTGGGACAGGGGGAGATGGGTGGCTACACCTTC. Translated, it gives CSARDLGQGEMGGYTF.

The chain combines TRBV7-8 with TRBJ2-1; weak D call: TRBD2 (5 bases). Looked up from germline, CDR1 is SGHVS and CDR2 is FQNEAQ. The V gene lost 1 base and the J gene lost 9 bases, with 13 bases spanning the gap. This CDR3 contains 14 residues. The CDR3 DNA reads as TGTGCCAGCAGCTTAGGGGAAGGGAGCGGTGAGCAGTTCTTC. Amino acid sequence: CASSLGEGSGEQFF.

This clonotype has just one count. J is TRBJ1-5 and V is TRBV10-3; a possible D gene is TRBD1 (5 bases). The CDR3 has 14 amino acids. Germline V gene data show CDR1 as ENHRY and CDR2 as SYGVKD. V was cut by 6 bases and J by 1 base, with 10 bases left in between. In DNA, the CDR3 is TGTGCCATCAGGGGGTCAGGGAGCAATCAGCCCCAGCATTTT. It encodes CAIRGSGSNQPQHF.

This clonotype appeared many times. The genes are TRBV5-1 and TRBJ1-6; TRBD1 matches 8 bases. The CDR3 consists of 13 residues. Germline assignment: CDR1 SGHRS and CDR2 YFSETQ. V was pared by 4 bases and J by 10 bases, with 4 bases of the junction left unmatched. This chain's CDR3 is CASSETGDSPLHF. The CDR3 region has the DNA TGCGCCAGCAGCGAGACAGGGGACTCACCCCTCCACTTT.

The V and J genes are TRBV7-3 and TRBJ1-1; unclear D gene. Germline-derived CDR1 and CDR2 are SGHTA and FQGTGA. V was clipped by 4 bases and J by 5 bases, with 11 bases between them. This CDR3 is built from 13 residues. The DNA of the CDR3 is TGTGCCAGCAGCTCAACTCCACGGACTGAAGCTTTCTTT. Its translation: CASSSTPRTEAFF.

V is TRBV9 and J is TRBJ1-5; D is unclear. Germline assignment: CDR1 SGDLS and CDR2 YYNGEE. With 5 bases removed from V and 4 bases from J, the gap between germline ends came to 7 bases. The CDR3 covers 12 residues. The CDR3 loop reads CASRPLNQPQHF. The CDR3 DNA reads as TGTGCCAGCAGGCCCCTAAATCAGCCCCAGCATTTT. The full variable domain, in which reference TRBV9 and TRBJ1-5 provide the parts outside the CDR3, is DSGVTQTPKHLITATGQRVTLRCSPRSGDLSVYWYQQSLDQGLQFLIQYYNGEERAKGNILERFSAQQFPDLHSELNLSSLELGDSALYFCASRPLNQPQHFGDGTRLSIL.

The V call is TRBV19, the J call TRBJ2-7, with 9 bases identical to TRBD1. V lost 4 bases and J lost 5; bases outside the gene matches: 9. The CDR3 is 15 amino acids. Germline V gene data show CDR1 as LNHDA and CDR2 as SQIVND (reference sequence). The CDR3 DNA is TGTGCCAGTAGTACCATCCGGGACAGGGTAAACGAGCAGTACTTC. This gives the protein CASSTIRDRVNEQYF.

This clonotype was found a few times. The chain is built from TRBV29-1 and TRBJ2-2; D is unresolved. Germline V gives CDR1 SQVTM, CDR2 ANQGSEA. The V end lost 6 bases, the J end lost 8 bases, and 10 bases lay between the germline ends. The CDR3 is 11 residues long. CDR3 amino acids: CSVALGGELFF. CDR3 coding DNA: TGCAGCGTGGCCCTAGGGGGGGAGCTGTTTTTT.

The CDR3 nucleotides are TGTGCCAGCAGTGAATATGGTCGGAGGGATACGCAGTATTTT. Encoded protein: CASSEYGRRDTQYF. V and J are TRBV25-1 and TRBJ2-3; a weak D match, TRBD2 (5 bases). Trimming pared 0 bases from V and 6 bases from J, leaving 10 bases between. The CDR3 has 14 amino acids. Germline CDR1 is MGHDK and CDR2 is SYGVNS.

The sample holds a few counts of this clonotype. The J gene is TRBJ2-1, the V gene TRBV7-3, with 15 bases fitting TRBD2. The CDR3 is 15 amino acids. Germline CDR1 SGHTA, CDR2 FQGTGA. V shed 6 bases and J 7 bases; nucleotides not matched to a gene: 4. CDR3 nucleotides: TGTGCCAGCAGTCGGACTAGCGGGGGGGCGAATGAGCAGTTCTTC. Translated, it gives CASSRTSGGANEQFF.

The gene calls are TRBV10-3 and TRBJ2-2, with TRBD1 matching over 8 bases. This CDR3 region has 14 residues. Germline-derived CDR1 and CDR2 are ENHRY and SYGVKD. Trimming removed 5 bases from V and 3 bases from J; junction bases left unmatched: 2. The CDR3, as DNA: TGTGCCATCAGTACGGACAGGGACACCGGGGAGCTGTTTTTT. Translating it yields CAISTDRDTGELFF.

This clonotype was detected many times. V usage is TRBV13 and J usage is TRBJ2-1; D ambiguous. The CDR3 runs 13 residues. V lost 4 bases to trimming and J lost 6 bases, with 10 bases between them. Germline loops: CDR1 PRHDT, CDR2 FYEKMQ (reference sequence). The CDR3 sequence is CASSSPISNEQFF. The CDR3 DNA follows: TGTGCCAGCAGCTCCCCTATCAGCAATGAGCAGTTCTTC.

The sample holds one count of this clonotype. The rearrangement uses TRBV5-6 and TRBJ2-3; TRBD2 aligns across 11 bases. V lost 1 base, J lost 2 bases, and 6 bases stayed unmatched. The CDR3 is made up of 17 amino acids. Germline CDR1 is SGHDT and CDR2 is YYEEEE. This chain's CDR3 is CASSLKTSGATTDTQYF. CDR3 bases: TGTGCCAGCAGCTTGAAGACTAGCGGGGCCACCACAGATACGCAGTATTTT.

The chain carries TRBV7-9 and TRBJ1-1, with a weak D call TRBD1 (6 bases). V lost 0 bases and J lost 3, with 8 bases in between. Germline CDR1 reads SEHNR; CDR2 reads FQNEAQ (reference sequence). This CDR3 is built from 14 residues. The CDR3 loop is CASSLAAGDTEAFF. The CDR3 bases are TGTGCCAGCAGCTTAGCGGCAGGGGACACTGAAGCTTTCTTT.